The 30 T cell receptor beta chains given below trace back to one sample, sequenced in a study of CD8 T cells in Susac syndrome. Reverse transcription used roughly 0.5 to 1 ug RNA and random hexamers. TCRdb used MiXCR to reprocess the immunoSEQ multiplex PCR reads, holding one entry per CDR3 protein. The sample contains 65,000 to 95,000 distinct CDR3 sequences, approximately 93% of which appear only once. Input material: CD8+ T cells from PBMCs. Receptors originate from a human donor with Susac syndrome.

The chain joins TRBV7-9 to TRBJ2-3; D may be TRBD2 (6 bases). V lost 5 bases and J 0 bases, leaving 15 bases between the germline ends. This CDR3 contains 16 residues. Per the germline V gene, CDR1 is SEHNR and CDR2 is FQNEAQ (reference sequence). The CDR3 region has the DNA TGTGCCAGCAGCCGCCCTAGCGCCCCTAGCACAGATACGCAGTATTTT. Its protein is CASSRPSAPSTDTQYF.

The J gene is TRBJ1-5, the V gene TRBV6-5; no reliable D call. Germline loops: CDR1 MNHEY, CDR2 SVGAGI. Trimming took 2 bases from V and 2 from J, leaving 7 bases between them. The CDR3 has 14 amino acids. The CDR3 nucleotides read TGTGCCAGCAGTTACGGTAGAGGCAATCAGCCCCAGCATTTT. It specifies CASSYGRGNQPQHF.

The chain is built from TRBV5-4 and TRBJ2-7; D is uncertain. The V gene lost 0 bases and the J gene lost 5 bases, with 9 bases spanning the gap. The CDR3 loop spans 13 amino acids. Germline V gene data show CDR1 as SGHNT and CDR2 as YYREEE (reference sequence). Here the CDR3 DNA reads TGTGCCAGCAGCTTGGGGACCGCGGACGAGCAGTACTTC. Its protein is CASSLGTADEQYF.

V and J are TRBV5-6 and TRBJ2-7, with 10 nucleotides matching TRBD1. Trimming removed 4 bases from V and 3 bases from J; junction bases left unmatched: 7. CDR3 length equals 15 residues. Germline CDR1 SGHDT, CDR2 YYEEEE. DNA for the CDR3: TGTGCCAGCAGCCCCGAGACAGGGGGCAGCTACGAGCAGTACTTC. The encoded protein is CASSPETGGSYEQYF.

This chain links TRBV19 with TRBJ1-5, with 7 bases identical to TRBD1. From germline, CDR1 is LNHDA and CDR2 SQIVND (reference sequence). CDR3 size: 15 residues. V shed 3 bases, J shed 0 bases, and the junction held 2 bases outside the gene matches. DNA of the CDR3: TGTGCCAGTAGTATGGGACAGTATAGCAATCAGCCCCAGCATTTT. Protein: CASSMGQYSNQPQHF.

The rearrangement uses TRBV24-1 and TRBJ2-7; a possible D gene is TRBD1 (6 bases). Germline V CDR1 and CDR2: KGHDR, SFDVKD. The CDR3 is made up of 13 amino acids. The germline V and J ends were trimmed by 4 bases and 5 bases, with 11 bases remaining between them. CDR3 coding DNA: TGTGCCACCAGTGACTTCGACAGGAACGAGCAGTACTTC. It specifies CATSDFDRNEQYF.

This clonotype came up once. The chain is built from TRBV27 and TRBJ1-1; 8 positions match TRBD1. From germline, CDR1 is MNHEY and CDR2 SMNVEV (reference sequence). Trimming at V came to 6 bases and at J to 1 base, leaving 4 bases not matched to a gene. The CDR3 spans 14 residues. The chain's CDR3 is CASSDRGQNTEAFF. Written as DNA, the CDR3 is TGTGCCAGCAGCGACAGGGGCCAGAACACTGAAGCTTTCTTT.

The chain links TRBV6-2 or TRBV6-3 to TRBJ2-1; D call uncertain. The CDR3 contains 12 residues. Trimming took off 2 bases at V and 6 bases at J, with 5 bases between the two ends. The V gene's germline CDR1 is MNHEY and CDR2 SVGEGT. The CDR3 loop is CASSYPPNEQFF. For the CDR3, the DNA is TGTGCCAGCAGTTACCCCCCCAATGAGCAGTTCTTC.

CDR3 protein: CASSSGQTDLYEQYF. CDR3 DNA: TGTGCCAGCAGCTCGGGACAGACAGATCTCTACGAGCAGTACTTC. The chain combines TRBV7-9 with TRBJ2-7; 7 bases fit TRBD1. V was pared by 4 bases and J by 3 bases, with 9 bases of the junction left unmatched. The CDR3 loop spans 15 amino acids. From germline, CDR1 is SEHNR and CDR2 FQNEAQ (reference sequence).

J is TRBJ1-5 and V is TRBV28; D remains ambiguous. Germline V CDR1 and CDR2: MDHEN, SYDVKM. The CDR3 is 15 amino acids. The V end was cut by 3 bases, the J end by 4 bases, with 13 bases between. The CDR3 DNA follows: TGTGCCAGCAGTTTGTGGTTAACTGAAAATCAGCCCCAGCATTTT. It translates to CASSLWLTENQPQHF.

This clonotype came up a few times. This chain uses TRBV15 with TRBJ2-7; tentatively, D is TRBD1 or TRBD2 (5 bases each). Germline assignment: CDR1 LNHNV and CDR2 YYDKDF (reference sequence). V lost 5 bases and J lost 2, with 10 bases in between. The CDR3 contains 13 residues. The CDR3 reads CATSPGAAYEQYF. In nucleotides, the CDR3 is TGTGCCACCAGCCCCGGGGCTGCCTACGAGCAGTACTTC.

The V gene is TRBV27, the J gene TRBJ1-5; D remains unclear. V shed 11 bases and J shed 0 bases, with 11 bases lying between them. The CDR3 sequence is 13 residues long. Germline V gene data show CDR1 as MNHEY and CDR2 as SMNVEV (reference sequence). The CDR3 nucleotides read TGTGCCGCAGGCGGACCTAGCAATCAGCCCCAGCATTTT. Encoded protein: CAAGGPSNQPQHF.

This clonotype was found once. CDR3 DNA: TGTGCCAGCAGCGGGGACCGAGGGGAGGGACTCATGAACACTGAAGCTTTCTTT. It is translated as CASSGDRGEGLMNTEAFF. V is TRBV5-6 and J is TRBJ1-1; TRBD1 might be the D (5 bases). The V and J ends lost 4 bases and 0 bases respectively, with 22 bases between them. The CDR3 length is 18 residues. From germline, CDR1 is SGHDT and CDR2 YYEEEE.

The V and J genes are TRBV15 and TRBJ2-7; D gene uncertain. V lost 4 bases and J lost 5, with 9 bases in between. Germline V gene data show CDR1 as LNHNV and CDR2 as YYDKDF (reference sequence). The CDR3 length is 12 residues. The CDR3 loop reads CATSTYLDEQYF. The CDR3 DNA is TGTGCCACCAGCACATATCTAGACGAGCAGTACTTC.

This chain uses TRBV11-2 with TRBJ2-6; D is unresolved. This CDR3 has 13 amino acids. The V and J ends lost 1 base and 4 bases respectively, with 2 bases between them. Germline CDR1 and CDR2: SGHAT and FQNNGV. The CDR3 here is CASSLAGANVLTF. CDR3 nucleotides: TGTGCCAGCAGCTTAGCGGGGGCCAACGTCCTGACTTTC. Based on the CDR3 plus reference TRBV11-2 and TRBJ2-6, the full variable domain is EAGVAQSPRYKIIEKRQSVAFWCNPISGHATLYWYQQILGQGPKLLIQFQNNGVVDDSQLPKDRFSAERLKGVDSTLKIQPAKLEDSAVYLCASSLAGANVLTFGAGSRLTVL.

The rearrangement uses TRBV6-1 and TRBJ2-4; D is unresolved. Deletions cut 5 bases from V and 8 bases from J, with 10 bases between. CDR1 MNHNS and CDR2 SASEGT come from the germline V gene. This CDR3 contains 12 residues. The CDR3 sequence: CASSYPFDIQYF. As DNA, the CDR3 is TGTGCCAGCAGTTATCCTTTTGACATTCAGTACTTC.

The genes are TRBV2 and TRBJ2-1; perhaps TRBD2 as D (7 bases). The CDR3 covers 14 residues. Germline V CDR1 and CDR2: SNHLY, FYNNEI. V gave up 7 bases and J gave up 3 bases, with 13 bases separating them. CDR3 DNA sequence: TGTGCCAGCATTAGGGGGGGCCTCTACAATGAGCAGTTCTTC. Translating gives CASIRGGLYNEQFF.

The chain joins TRBV6-2 or TRBV6-3 to TRBJ2-5; no firm D call. The V gene lost 2 bases and the J gene lost 10 bases, with 11 bases spanning the gap. Germline V lookup: CDR1 MNHEY, CDR2 SVGEGT. The CDR3 length is 12 residues. The CDR3 is CASSYPQVDQYF. CDR3 nucleotides: TGTGCCAGCAGTTACCCCCAAGTGGACCAGTACTTC.

The chain is built from TRBV29-1 and TRBJ2-1; no clear D gene. The CDR3 runs to 14 residues. Looked up from germline, CDR1 is SQVTM and CDR2 is ANQGSEA. Trimming took off 8 bases at V and 3 bases at J, with 17 bases between the two ends. Here the CDR3 reads CSIKTLQDYNEQFF. CDR3 sequence (DNA): TGCAGCATCAAGACCCTTCAAGACTACAATGAGCAGTTCTTC.

The genes are TRBV12-3 or TRBV12-4 and TRBJ2-3; tentatively, D is TRBD2 (5 bases). Trimming took 5 bases from V and 4 from J, leaving 13 bases between them. The length of the CDR3 is 14 residues. CDR3 nucleotides: TGTGCCAGCAGTCCCGGCGGAGGCCCAGATACGCAGTATTTT. As protein: CASSPGGGPDTQYF.

The rearrangement links TRBV7-7 to TRBJ2-7; D ambiguous. V lost 5 bases to trimming and J lost 6 bases, with 14 bases between them. Germline values: CDR1 SSHAT, CDR2 FNYEAQ (reference sequence). CDR3 length: 13 residues. In DNA, the CDR3 is TGTGCCAGCAGCCCTCAATGTTCGAGCGAGCAGTACTTC. It encodes CASSPQCSSEQYF.

This clonotype was observed a single time. The rearrangement links TRBV20-1 to TRBJ2-5, with D unresolved. The CDR3 consists of 13 residues. Germline V gene data show CDR1 as DFQATT and CDR2 as SNEGSKA (reference sequence). Trimming stripped 0 bases from V and 5 bases from J, with 10 bases between. The CDR3 sequence: CSAREPLGETQYF. As DNA, the CDR3 is TGCAGTGCTAGAGAGCCCCTTGGGGAGACCCAGTACTTC.

The rearrangement uses TRBV7-9 and TRBJ2-1, with D uncertain. There are 14 residues in the CDR3. Trimming pared 5 bases from V and 2 bases from J, leaving 10 bases between. Germline V gene data show CDR1 as SEHNR and CDR2 as FQNEAQ (reference sequence). The CDR3 loop is CASSHERAYNEQFF. In DNA, the CDR3 is TGTGCCAGCAGCCATGAAAGGGCCTACAATGAGCAGTTCTTC.

The rearrangement links TRBV27 to TRBJ2-1; 9 nucleotides line up with TRBD2. The V gene's germline CDR1 is MNHEY and CDR2 SMNVEV (reference sequence). V lost 5 bases, J lost 2 bases, and 7 bases stayed unmatched. The CDR3 has 16 amino acids. The DNA of the CDR3 is TGTGCCAGCAGTCCGTCTAGCGGGGAGACCTACAATGAGCAGTTCTTC. It encodes CASSPSSGETYNEQFF.

This chain joins TRBV3-1 and TRBJ1-4, with D maybe TRBD1 (6 bases). The CDR3 is 15 residues long. Between the trimmed V and J ends, which lost 3 bases and 5 bases, there was a span of 13 bases. From germline, CDR1 is LGHDT and CDR2 YNNKEL (reference sequence). The CDR3 sequence is CASSHATGINEKLFF. The CDR3 DNA reads as TGTGCCAGCAGCCACGCAACAGGGATAAATGAAAAACTGTTTTTT.

The CDR3 loop is CATSDSTGGWQPQHF. In DNA, the CDR3 is TGTGCCACCAGTGATTCGACAGGGGGCTGGCAGCCCCAGCATTTT. V and J are TRBV24-1 and TRBJ1-5; 10 bases map to TRBD1. This CDR3 contains 15 residues. Unmatched junction bases numbered 4, after V lost 2 bases and J lost 7 bases. CDR1 and CDR2 (germline): KGHDR, SFDVKD.

V gene TRBV9 combines with J gene TRBJ2-2, with TRBD2 matching over 7 bases. Germline V gene sequence: CDR1 SGDLS, CDR2 YYNGEE. This CDR3 comprises 15 residues. V dropped 2 bases and J dropped 1; count of bases not matched to a gene: 2. CDR3 bases: TGTGCCAGCAGCGTGGGGAGGGGGAACACCGGGGAGCTGTTTTTT. Protein product: CASSVGRGNTGELFF.

The V gene is TRBV6-2 or TRBV6-3, the J gene TRBJ2-1; D remains unclear. Germline CDR1 reads MNHEY; CDR2 reads SVGEGT. Deletions cut 3 bases from V and 7 bases from J, with 10 bases between. This CDR3 comprises 13 residues. CDR3 region: CASSYNSRNEQFF. CDR3 nucleotide sequence: TGTGCCAGCAGTTATAATTCCCGGAATGAGCAGTTCTTC.

This chain joins TRBV12-3 or TRBV12-4 and TRBJ1-5, with 7 bases identical to TRBD1. This CDR3 comprises 13 residues. The V gene end was trimmed by 8 bases and the J gene end by 3 bases; junction bases not matched to a gene: 4. Written as DNA, the CDR3 is TGTGCCAGCCGAGACAGGGACAATCAGCCCCAGCATTTT. This codes for CASRDRDNQPQHF.

The V call is TRBV3-1, the J call TRBJ2-1; 9 bases align to TRBD1. Germline trimming cut 1 base from V and 5 bases from J; bases unmatched to any gene: 3. Germline V gene data show CDR1 as LGHDT and CDR2 as YNNKEL (reference sequence). There are 15 residues in the CDR3. As DNA, the CDR3 is TGTGCCAGCAGCCAAGGGACAGGGGACCACAATGAGCAGTTCTTC. It encodes CASSQGTGDHNEQFF.